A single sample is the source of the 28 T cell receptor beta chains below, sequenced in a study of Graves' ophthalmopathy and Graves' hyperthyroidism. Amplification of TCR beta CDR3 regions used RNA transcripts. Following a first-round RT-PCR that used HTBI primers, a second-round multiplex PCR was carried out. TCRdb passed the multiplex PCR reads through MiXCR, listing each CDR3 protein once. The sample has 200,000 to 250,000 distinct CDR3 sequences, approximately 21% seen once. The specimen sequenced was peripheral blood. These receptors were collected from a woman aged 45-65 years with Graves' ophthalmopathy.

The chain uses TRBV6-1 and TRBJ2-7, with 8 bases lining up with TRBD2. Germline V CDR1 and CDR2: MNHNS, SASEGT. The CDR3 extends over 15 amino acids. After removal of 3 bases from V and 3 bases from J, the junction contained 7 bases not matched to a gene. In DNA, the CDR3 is TGTGCCAGCAGTGAGAGGGCGGGAGGTCTCTACGAGCAGTACTTC. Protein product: CASSERAGGLYEQYF.

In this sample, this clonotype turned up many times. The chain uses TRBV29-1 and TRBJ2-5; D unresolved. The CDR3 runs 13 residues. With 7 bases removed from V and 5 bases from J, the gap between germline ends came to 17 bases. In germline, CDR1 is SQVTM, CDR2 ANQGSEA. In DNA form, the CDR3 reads TGCAGCGCTCCCTTTGCAGGCCTGGAGACCCAGTACTTC. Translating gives CSAPFAGLETQYF.

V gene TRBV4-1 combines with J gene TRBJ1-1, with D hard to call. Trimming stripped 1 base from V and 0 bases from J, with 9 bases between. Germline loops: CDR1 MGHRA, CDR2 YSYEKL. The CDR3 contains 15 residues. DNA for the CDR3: TGCGCCAGCAGCCAAGTCGGAAAGATGAACACTGAAGCTTTCTTT. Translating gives CASSQVGKMNTEAFF.

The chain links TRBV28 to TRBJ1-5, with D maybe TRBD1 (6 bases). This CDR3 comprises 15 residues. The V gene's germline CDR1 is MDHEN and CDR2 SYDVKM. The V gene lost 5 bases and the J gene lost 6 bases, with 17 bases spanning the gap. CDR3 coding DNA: TGTGCCAGCAGTCCCCCCAGGGGAAATTTTCAGCCCCAGCATTTT. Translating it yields CASSPPRGNFQPQHF.

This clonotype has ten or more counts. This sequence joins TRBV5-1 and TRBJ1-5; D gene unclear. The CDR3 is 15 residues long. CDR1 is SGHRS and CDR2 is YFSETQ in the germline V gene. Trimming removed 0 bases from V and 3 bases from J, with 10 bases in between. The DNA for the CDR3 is TGCGCCAGCAGCTTGGATGGAGGGCACAATCAGCCCCAGCATTTT. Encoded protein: CASSLDGGHNQPQHF.

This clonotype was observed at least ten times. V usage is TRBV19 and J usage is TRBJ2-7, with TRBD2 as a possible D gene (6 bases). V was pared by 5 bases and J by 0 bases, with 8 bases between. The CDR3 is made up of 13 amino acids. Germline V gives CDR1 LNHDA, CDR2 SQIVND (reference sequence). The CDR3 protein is CASSAGYSYEQYF. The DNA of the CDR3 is TGTGCCAGTAGTGCGGGGTACTCCTACGAGCAGTACTTC.

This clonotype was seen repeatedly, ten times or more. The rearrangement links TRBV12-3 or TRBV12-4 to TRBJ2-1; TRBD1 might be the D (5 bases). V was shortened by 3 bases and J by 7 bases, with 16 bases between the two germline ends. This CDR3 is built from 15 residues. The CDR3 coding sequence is TGTGCCAGCAGTTTTGGGGCAGGGAAGGTGAATGAGCAGTTCTTC. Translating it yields CASSFGAGKVNEQFF.

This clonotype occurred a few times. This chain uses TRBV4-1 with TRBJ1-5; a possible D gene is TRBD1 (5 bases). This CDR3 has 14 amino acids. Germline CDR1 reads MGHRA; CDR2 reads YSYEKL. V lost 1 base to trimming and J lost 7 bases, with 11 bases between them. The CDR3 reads CASSQGQGGQPQHF. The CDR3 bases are TGCGCCAGCAGCCAAGGTCAGGGAGGGCAGCCCCAGCATTTT.

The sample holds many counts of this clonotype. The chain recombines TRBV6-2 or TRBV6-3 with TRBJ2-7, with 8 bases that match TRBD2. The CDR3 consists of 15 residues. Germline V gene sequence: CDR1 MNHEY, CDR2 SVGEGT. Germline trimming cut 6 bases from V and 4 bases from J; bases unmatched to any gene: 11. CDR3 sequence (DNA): TGTGCCAGCAGAAAAACCGGGACTAGTATATACGAGCAGTACTTC. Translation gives CASRKTGTSIYEQYF.

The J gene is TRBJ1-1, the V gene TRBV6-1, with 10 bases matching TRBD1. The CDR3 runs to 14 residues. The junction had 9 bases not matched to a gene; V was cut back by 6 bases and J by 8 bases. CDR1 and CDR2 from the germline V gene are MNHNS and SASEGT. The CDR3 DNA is TGTGCCAGCAGCCCAAGACAGGGGGCCCTCGAAGCTTTCTTT. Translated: CASSPRQGALEAFF.

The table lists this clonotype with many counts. The CDR3 reads CASSLSGQGGGYGYTF. Here the CDR3 DNA reads TGTGCCAGCAGTTTATCTGGACAGGGCGGCGGCTATGGCTACACCTTC. The V and J genes are TRBV28 and TRBJ1-2, with 8 bases fitting TRBD1. There are 16 residues in the CDR3. Trimming cost V 1 base and J 4 bases; bases outside gene matches: 8. Germline V gene data show CDR1 as MDHEN and CDR2 as SYDVKM.

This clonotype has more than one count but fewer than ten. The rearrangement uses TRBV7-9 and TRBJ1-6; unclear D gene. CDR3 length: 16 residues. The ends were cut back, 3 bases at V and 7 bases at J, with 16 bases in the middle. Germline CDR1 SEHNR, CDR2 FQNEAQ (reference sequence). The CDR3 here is CASSFRVGQQNSPLHF. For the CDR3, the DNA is TGTGCCAGCAGCTTTAGGGTTGGCCAGCAAAATTCACCCCTCCACTTT.

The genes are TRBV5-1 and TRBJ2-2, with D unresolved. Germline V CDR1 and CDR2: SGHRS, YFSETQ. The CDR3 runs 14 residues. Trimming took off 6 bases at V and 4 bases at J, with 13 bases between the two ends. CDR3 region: CASNPGGGTGELFF. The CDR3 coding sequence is TGCGCCAGCAACCCGGGCGGCGGCACCGGGGAGCTGTTTTTT.

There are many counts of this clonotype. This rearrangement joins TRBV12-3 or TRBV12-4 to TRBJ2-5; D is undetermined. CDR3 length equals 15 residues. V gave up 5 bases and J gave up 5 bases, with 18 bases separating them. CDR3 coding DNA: TGTGCCAGCAGTCCCCGTGGCCTGTCGCGGGAGACCCAGTACTTC. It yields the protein CASSPRGLSRETQYF.

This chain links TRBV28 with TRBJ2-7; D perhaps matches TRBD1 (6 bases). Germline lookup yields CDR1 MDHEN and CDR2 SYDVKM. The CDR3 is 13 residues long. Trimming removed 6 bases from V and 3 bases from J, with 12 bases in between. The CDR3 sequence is CASSLPTGYEQYF. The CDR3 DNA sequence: TGTGCCAGCAGCCTCCCGACAGGCTACGAGCAGTACTTC.

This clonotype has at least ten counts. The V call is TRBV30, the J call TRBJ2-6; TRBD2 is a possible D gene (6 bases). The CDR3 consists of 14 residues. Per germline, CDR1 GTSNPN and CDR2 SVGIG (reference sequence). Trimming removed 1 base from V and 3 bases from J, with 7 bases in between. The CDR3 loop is CAWSGRDGANVLTF. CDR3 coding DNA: TGTGCCTGGAGTGGGAGGGATGGGGCCAACGTCCTGACTTTC.

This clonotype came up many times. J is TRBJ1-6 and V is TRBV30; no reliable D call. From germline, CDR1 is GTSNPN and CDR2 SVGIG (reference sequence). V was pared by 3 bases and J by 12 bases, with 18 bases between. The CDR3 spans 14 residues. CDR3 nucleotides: TGTGCCTGGAGGGAAGGCAGAATACTAGTACCCCTCCACTTT. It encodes CAWREGRILVPLHF.

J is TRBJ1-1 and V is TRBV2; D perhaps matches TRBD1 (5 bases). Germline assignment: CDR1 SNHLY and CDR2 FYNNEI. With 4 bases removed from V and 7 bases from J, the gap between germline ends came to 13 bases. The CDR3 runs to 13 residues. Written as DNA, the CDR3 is TGTGCCAGCAGTGTCGACAGCTTCCGTGAAGCTTTCTTT. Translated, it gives CASSVDSFREAFF. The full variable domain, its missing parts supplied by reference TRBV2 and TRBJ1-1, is EPEVTQTPSHQVTQMGQEVILRCVPISNHLYFYWYRQILGQKVEFLVSFYNNEISEKSEIFDDQFSVERPDGSNFTLKIRSTKLEDSAMYFCASSVDSFREAFFGQGTRLTVV.

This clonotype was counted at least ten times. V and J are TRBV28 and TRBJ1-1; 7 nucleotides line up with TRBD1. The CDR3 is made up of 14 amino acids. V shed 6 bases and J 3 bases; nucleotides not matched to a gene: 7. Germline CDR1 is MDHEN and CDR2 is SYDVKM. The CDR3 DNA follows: TGTGCCAGCAGCTCCACAGGGGTAGACACTGAAGCTTTCTTT. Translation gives CASSSTGVDTEAFF.

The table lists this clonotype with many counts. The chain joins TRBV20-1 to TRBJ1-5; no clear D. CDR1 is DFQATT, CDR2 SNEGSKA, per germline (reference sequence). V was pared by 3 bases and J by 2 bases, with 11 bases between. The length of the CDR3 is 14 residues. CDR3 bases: TGCAGTGCTAGTCTTGGGGTTGGCAATCAGCCCCAGCATTTT. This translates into CSASLGVGNQPQHF.

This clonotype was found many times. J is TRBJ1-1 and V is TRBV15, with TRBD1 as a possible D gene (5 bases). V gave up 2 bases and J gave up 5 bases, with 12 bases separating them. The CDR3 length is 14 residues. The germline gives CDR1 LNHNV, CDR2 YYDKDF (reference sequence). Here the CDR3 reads CATSRPSGGTEAFF. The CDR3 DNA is TGTGCCACCAGCAGACCCTCGGGGGGGACTGAAGCTTTCTTT.

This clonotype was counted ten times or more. CDR3 region: CASSPWAGTPNTEAFF. CDR3 DNA: TGTGCCAGCAGTCCTTGGGCGGGGACACCGAACACTGAAGCTTTCTTT. The chain is built from TRBV12-3 or TRBV12-4 and TRBJ1-1; D may be TRBD1 (6 bases). The CDR3 has 16 amino acids. The V end was cut by 5 bases, the J end by 1 base, with 17 bases between.

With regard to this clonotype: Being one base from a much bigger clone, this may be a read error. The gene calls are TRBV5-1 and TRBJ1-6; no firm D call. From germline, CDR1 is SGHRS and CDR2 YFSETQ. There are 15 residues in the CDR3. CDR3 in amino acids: CASSLHDVHNSSLHF. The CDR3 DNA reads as TGCGCCAGCAGCTTGCACGACGTCCATAATTCATCCCTCCACTTT.

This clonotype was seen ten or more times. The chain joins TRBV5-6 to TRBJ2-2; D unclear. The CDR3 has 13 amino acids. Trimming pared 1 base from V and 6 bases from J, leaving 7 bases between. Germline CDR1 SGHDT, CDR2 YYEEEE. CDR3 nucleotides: TGTGCCAGCAGCTTGACGGTCCCCGGGGAGCTGTTTTTT. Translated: CASSLTVPGELFF.

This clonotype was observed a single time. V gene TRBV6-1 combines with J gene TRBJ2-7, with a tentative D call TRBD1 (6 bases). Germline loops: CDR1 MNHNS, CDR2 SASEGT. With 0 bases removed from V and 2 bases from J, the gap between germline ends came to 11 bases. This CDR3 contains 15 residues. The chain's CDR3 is CASSEATGQTYEQYF. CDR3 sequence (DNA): TGTGCCAGCAGTGAAGCTACAGGACAGACCTACGAGCAGTACTTC.

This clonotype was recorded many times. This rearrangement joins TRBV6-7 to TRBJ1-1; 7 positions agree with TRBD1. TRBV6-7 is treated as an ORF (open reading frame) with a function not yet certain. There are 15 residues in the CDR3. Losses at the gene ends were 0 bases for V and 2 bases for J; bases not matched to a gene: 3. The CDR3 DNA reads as TGTGCCAGCAGTTACTCGGGACAGTCTAACACTGAAGCTTTCTTT. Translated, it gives CASSYSGQSNTEAFF.

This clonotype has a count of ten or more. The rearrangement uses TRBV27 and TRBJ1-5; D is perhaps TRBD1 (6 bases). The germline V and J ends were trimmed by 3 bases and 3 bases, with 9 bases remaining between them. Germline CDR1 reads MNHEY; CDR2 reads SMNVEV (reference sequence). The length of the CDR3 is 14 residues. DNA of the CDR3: TGTGCCAGCAGTTTCAACAGGGTCAATCAGCCCCAGCATTTT. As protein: CASSFNRVNQPQHF.

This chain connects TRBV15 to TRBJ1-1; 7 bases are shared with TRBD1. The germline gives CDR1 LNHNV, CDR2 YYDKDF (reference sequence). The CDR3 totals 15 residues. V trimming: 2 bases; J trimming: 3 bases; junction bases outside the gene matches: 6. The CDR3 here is CATSRLDRVDTEAFF. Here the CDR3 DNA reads TGTGCCACCAGCAGACTAGACAGGGTGGACACTGAAGCTTTCTTT.